The T cell receptor beta chain described here comes from a study of shared clonotypes between healthy human individuals. Overall study: The study used three CD4 naive, three CD4 memory, two CD8 naive and one CD8 memory plate per donor.

Naive CD8 cells lacked CD45RO, underwent positive selection for CCR7 and left out terminally differentiated effector memory CD45RA+ cells. Germline CDR1 and CDR2: SEHNR and FQNEAQ (reference sequence). V lost 1 base to trimming and J lost 8 bases, with 8 bases between them. The CDR3 loop spans 12 amino acids. Concerning this clone: Other DNA variants within this sample encode the same CDR3.

The data were produced by immunoSEQ multiplex PCR, yet TCRdb's version contains in-frame clones alone and is incomplete. This table holds roughly 2,000,000 clones, approximately 92% found once. What was sequenced was naive CD8+ T cells from PBMCs. This sequence joins TRBV7-9 and TRBJ1-2; D is ambiguous. The TCR originated in a man in his late teens or twenties in good health. Some clones in this sample may be carry-over from other donors' samples. For the CDR3, the DNA is TGTGCCAGCAGCTTAGGGTGGGAGGGCTACACCTTC. It encodes CASSLGWEGYTF.